This section outlines one TCR beta chain sequence together with its context. The antigen remains undetermined. Trimming stripped 3 bases from V and 2 bases from J, with 10 bases between. The CDR3 spans 15 residues. In germline, CDR1 is LGHNA, CDR2 YSLEER. This specimen comes from a study of vaccination effects on CD4 cells after COVID-19. Study results and caveats: Vaccine-induced clones in healthy vaccinees cross-reacted with common cold coronaviruses in only 1 of 255 cases.

Sequencing was performed with immunoSEQ multiplex PCR; in TCRdb, only in-frame clones are kept and a portion is missing. Among some 52,000 clones listed, more than 70% were seen once. Sequencing followed a ViraFEST assay step that expanded antigen-specific CD4+ T cells with viral peptide pools. After less than twelve days in culture, the CD4+ T cells were isolated. Vaccinated participants had no history of SARS-CoV-2 infection and tested negative for nucleocapsid antibodies. The sample was CD4+ T cells from PBMCs cultured with HCoV-OC43 spike peptides, taken before COVID-19 vaccination. Indicated subset: HCoV-OC43 spike overlapping peptide pool stimulation. The clonotype was recovered from a human donor who received a COVID-19 vaccine. The rearrangement links TRBV4-3 to TRBJ2-2; D possibly corresponds to TRBD2 (5 bases). For the CDR3, the DNA is TGCGCCAGCAGCCAGAGGGCCGGAAACACCGGGGAGCTGTTTTTT. Translating gives CASSQRAGNTGELFF.